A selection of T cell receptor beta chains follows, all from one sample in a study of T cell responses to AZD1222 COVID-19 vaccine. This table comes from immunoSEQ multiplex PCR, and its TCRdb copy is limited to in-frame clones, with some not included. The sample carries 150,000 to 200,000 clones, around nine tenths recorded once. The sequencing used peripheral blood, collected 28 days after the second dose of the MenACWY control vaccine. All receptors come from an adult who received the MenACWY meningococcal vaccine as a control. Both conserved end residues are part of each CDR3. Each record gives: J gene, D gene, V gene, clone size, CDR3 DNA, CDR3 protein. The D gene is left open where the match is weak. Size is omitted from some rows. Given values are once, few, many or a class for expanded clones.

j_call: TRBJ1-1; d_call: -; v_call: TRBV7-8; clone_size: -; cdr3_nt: TGTGCCAGCAGCCAGAACACTGAAGCTTTCTTT; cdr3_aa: CASSQNTEAFF
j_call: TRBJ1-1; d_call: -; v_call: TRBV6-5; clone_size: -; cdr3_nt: TGTGCCAGCACCCTAGGGCCGGCGAACACTGAAGCTTTCTTT; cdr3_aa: CASTLGPANTEAFF
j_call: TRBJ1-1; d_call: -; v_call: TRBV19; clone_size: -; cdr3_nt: TGTGCCAGTAGTAACCCGGGATTGAACACTGAAGCTTTCTTT; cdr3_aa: CASSNPGLNTEAFF
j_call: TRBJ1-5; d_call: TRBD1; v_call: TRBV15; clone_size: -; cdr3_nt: TGTGCCACCAGCAGGGACAGGGGTTCCAATCAGCCCCAGCATTTT; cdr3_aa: CATSRDRGSNQPQHF
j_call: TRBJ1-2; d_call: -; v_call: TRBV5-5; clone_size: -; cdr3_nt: TGTGCCAGCAGCTTGGCTAACTATGGCTACACCTTC; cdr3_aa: CASSLANYGYTF
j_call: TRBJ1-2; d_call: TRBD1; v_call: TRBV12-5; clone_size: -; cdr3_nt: TGTGCTAGTGGTCACGGGGACAGGGGACAGTATGGCTACACCTTC; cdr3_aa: CASGHGDRGQYGYTF
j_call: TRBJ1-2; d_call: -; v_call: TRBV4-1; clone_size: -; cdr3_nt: TGCGCCAGCAGCCAAGATCCGGACTATGGCTACACCTTC; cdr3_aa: CASSQDPDYGYTF
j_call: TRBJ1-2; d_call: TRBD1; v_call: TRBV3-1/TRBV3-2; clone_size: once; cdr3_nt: TGTGCCAGCAGCCACCGGGACAGGGAGACTTTAGGCTACACCTTC; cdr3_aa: CASSHRDRETLGYTF
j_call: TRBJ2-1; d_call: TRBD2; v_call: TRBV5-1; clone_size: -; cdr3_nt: TGCGCCACCTTAGCGGGAGGGCCGCCTGAGCAGTTCTTC; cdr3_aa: CATLAGGPPEQFF
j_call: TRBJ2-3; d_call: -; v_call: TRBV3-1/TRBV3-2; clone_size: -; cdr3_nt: TGTGCCAGCAGCCAAGAGAAATACCCGGGACCCCAACCTCCTCCGTATTTT; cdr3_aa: CASSQEKYPGPQPPPYF
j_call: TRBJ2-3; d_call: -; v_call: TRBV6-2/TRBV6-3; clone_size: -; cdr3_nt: TGTGCCAGCAGCCGAATAGATACGCAGTATTTT; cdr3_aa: CASSRIDTQYF
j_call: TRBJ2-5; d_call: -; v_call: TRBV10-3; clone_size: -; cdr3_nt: TGTGCCATCAGTGACCCCCTGGCAGAGACCCAGTACTTC; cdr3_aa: CAISDPLAETQYF
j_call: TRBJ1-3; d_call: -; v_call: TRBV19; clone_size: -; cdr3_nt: TGTGCCAGTAGTCAAACTGGCGGAAACACCATATATTTT; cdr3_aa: CASSQTGGNTIYF
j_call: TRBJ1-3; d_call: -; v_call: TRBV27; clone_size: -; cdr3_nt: TGTGCCAGCAGTCCCCGCAGCTCTGGAAACACCATATATTTT; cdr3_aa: CASSPRSSGNTIYF
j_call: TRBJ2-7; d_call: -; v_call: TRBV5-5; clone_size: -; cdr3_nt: TGTGCCAGCAGCTTGGCCACAACCCTAACCCCCTACGAGCAGTACTTC; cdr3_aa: CASSLATTLTPYEQYF
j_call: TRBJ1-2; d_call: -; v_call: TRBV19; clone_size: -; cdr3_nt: TGTGCCAGCACCCTTTTTACCGGACCTAACTATGGCTACACCTTC; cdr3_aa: CASTLFTGPNYGYTF
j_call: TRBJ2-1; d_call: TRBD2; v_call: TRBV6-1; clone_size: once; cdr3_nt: TGTGCCAGCAGTGACCAAGCGGGAGCCTTTAGTAATGAGCAGTTCTTC; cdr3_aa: CASSDQAGAFSNEQFF
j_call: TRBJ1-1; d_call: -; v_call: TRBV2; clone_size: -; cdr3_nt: TGTGCCAGCAGCCTGGACAGCTTAATGAACACTGAAGCTTTCTTT; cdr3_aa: CASSLDSLMNTEAFF
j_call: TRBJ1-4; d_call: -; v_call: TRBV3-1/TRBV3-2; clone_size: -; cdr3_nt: TGTGCCAGCAGCCAAGGAACAACAAATGAAAAACTGTTTTTT; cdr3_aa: CASSQGTTNEKLFF
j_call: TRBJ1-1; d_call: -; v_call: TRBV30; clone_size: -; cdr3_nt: TGTGCCGTGGCATCCCCCGCGAACACTGAAGCTTTCTTT; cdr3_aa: CAVASPANTEAFF
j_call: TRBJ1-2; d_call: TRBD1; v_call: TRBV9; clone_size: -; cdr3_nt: TGTGCCAGCAGCGTAGACAGGGGCCATGGCTACACCTTC; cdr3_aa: CASSVDRGHGYTF
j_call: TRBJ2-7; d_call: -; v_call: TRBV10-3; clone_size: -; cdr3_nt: TGTGCCATCAGTGAGTCGGGGTCGGCGGTGGTCGAGCAGTACTTC; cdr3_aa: CAISESGSAVVEQYF
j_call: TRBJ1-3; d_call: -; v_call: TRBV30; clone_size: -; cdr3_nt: TGTGCCTGGAGTTACGCTCGGAACTCTGGAAACACCATATATTTT; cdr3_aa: CAWSYARNSGNTIYF
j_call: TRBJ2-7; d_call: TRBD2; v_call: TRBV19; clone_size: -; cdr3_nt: TGTGCCAGTAGCCAGACTAGCGGGACCCACGAGCAGTACTTC; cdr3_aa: CASSQTSGTHEQYF
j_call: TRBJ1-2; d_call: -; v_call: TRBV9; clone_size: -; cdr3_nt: TGTGCCAGCAACGACCCCGGGAGAGCGAGTAACTATGGCTACACCTTC; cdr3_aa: CASNDPGRASNYGYTF
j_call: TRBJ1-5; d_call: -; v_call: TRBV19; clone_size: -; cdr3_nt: TGTGCCAGTACCAATCATTTCAGGGGTTTAGGGCAGCCCCAGCATTTT; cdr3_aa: CASTNHFRGLGQPQHF
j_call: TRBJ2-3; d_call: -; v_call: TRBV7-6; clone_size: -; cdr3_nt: TGTGCCAGCAGCTTAGGAGCTAGCCGGCGACTAGATACGCAGTATTTT; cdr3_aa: CASSLGASRRLDTQYF
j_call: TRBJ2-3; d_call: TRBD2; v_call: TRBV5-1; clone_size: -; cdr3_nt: TGCGCCAGCAGCTTGGGCGGGACTAGCGTTGCAGATACGCAGTATTTT; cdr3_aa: CASSLGGTSVADTQYF
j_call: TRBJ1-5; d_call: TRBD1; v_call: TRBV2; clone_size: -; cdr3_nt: TGTGCCAGCAGTGATGCAGGGGGCGCCGGTCAGCCCCAGCATTTT; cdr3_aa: CASSDAGGAGQPQHF
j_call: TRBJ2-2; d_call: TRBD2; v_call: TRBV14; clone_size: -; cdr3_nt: TGTGCCAGCAGCCAAGTAGCTAGCGGGAGGGCCGGCACCGGGGAGCTGTTTTTT; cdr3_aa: CASSQVASGRAGTGELFF
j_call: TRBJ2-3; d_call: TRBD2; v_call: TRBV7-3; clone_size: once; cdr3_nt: TGTGCCAGCAGCTCGACTAGCGGGAGAACAGATACGCAGTATTTT; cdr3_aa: CASSSTSGRTDTQYF
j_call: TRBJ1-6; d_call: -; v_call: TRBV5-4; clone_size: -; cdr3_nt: TGTGCCAGCAGCTTGGATCGGGAGAGCTCCTATAATTCACCCCTCCACTTT; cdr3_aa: CASSLDRESSYNSPLHF
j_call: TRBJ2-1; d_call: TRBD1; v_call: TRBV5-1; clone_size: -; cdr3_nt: TGCGCCAGCAGCTTGGGGGACAGGGGACATTACAATGAGCAGTTCTTC; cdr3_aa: CASSLGDRGHYNEQFF
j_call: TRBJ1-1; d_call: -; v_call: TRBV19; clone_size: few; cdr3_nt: TGTGCCAGTAGTATCGAATCAGAAGCGAACACTGAAGCTTTCTTT; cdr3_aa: CASSIESEANTEAFF
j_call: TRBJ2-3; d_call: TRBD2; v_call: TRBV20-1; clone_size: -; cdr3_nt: TGCAGTGCTAGTAGGGCTAGCGGGAGGGCGGGAGATACGCAGTATTTT; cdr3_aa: CSASRASGRAGDTQYF
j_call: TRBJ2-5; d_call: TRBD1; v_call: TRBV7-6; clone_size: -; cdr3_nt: TGTGCCAGCAGCTTAGGGACAGGGTTACAAGAGACCCAGTACTTC; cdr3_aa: CASSLGTGLQETQYF
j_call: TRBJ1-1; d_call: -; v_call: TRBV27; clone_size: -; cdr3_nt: TGTGCCAGCAGGTGGAACACTGAAGCTTTCTTT; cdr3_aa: CASRWNTEAFF
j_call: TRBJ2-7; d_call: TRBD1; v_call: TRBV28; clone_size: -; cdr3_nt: TGTGCCAGCAGCGGTCAGGGGGCCGAGCAGTACTTC; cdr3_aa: CASSGQGAEQYF
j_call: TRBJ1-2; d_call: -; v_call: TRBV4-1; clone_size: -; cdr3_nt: TGCGCCAGCAGCCAAACGAGGGGAACTAACTATGGCTACACCTTC; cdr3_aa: CASSQTRGTNYGYTF
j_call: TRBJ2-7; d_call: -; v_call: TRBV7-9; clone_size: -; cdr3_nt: TGTGCCAGCAGCTTAGTAATGATGGTGGGAACCTACGAGCAGTACTTC; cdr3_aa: CASSLVMMVGTYEQYF
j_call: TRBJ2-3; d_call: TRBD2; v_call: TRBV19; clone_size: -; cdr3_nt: TGTGCCAGTAGTACCGCCCTCGGGAGGGCCACAGATACGCAGTATTTT; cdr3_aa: CASSTALGRATDTQYF
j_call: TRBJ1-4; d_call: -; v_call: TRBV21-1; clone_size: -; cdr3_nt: TGTGCCAGCAGCAAGGACCCCCGGATTGCAACTAATGAAAAACTGTTTTTT; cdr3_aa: CASSKDPRIATNEKLFF
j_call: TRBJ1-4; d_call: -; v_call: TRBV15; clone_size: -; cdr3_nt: TGTGCCACTCAACGGACAGTGAGTGAAAAACTGTTTTTT; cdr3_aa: CATQRTVSEKLFF
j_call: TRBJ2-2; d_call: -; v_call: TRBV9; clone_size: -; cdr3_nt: TGTGCCAGCTCCCGGACTACTTTCACCGGGGAGCTGTTTTTT; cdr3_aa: CASSRTTFTGELFF
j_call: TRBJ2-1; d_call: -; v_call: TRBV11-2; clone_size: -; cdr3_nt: TGTGCCAGCAGCTCGGACGGTAATACCCACAATGAGCAGTTCTTC; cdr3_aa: CASSSDGNTHNEQFF
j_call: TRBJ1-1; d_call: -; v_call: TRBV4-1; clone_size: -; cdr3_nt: TGCGCCAGCACCCGAGGCGAGGGAAAAACTGAAGCTTTCTTT; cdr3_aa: CASTRGEGKTEAFF
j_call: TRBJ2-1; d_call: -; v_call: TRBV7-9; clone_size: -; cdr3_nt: TGTGCCAGCAGCCCCGACTCCTACAATGAGCAGTTCTTC; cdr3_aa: CASSPDSYNEQFF
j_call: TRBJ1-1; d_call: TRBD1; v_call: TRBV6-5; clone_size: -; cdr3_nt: TGTGCCAGCAGCGGACAGGGTGTTAGGGTTGAAGCTTTCTTT; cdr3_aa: CASSGQGVRVEAFF
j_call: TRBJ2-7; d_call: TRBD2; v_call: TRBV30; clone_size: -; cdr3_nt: TGTGCCTGGAGTGGGTCCGAGCGGGGGCCATACGAGCAGTACTTC; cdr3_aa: CAWSGSERGPYEQYF
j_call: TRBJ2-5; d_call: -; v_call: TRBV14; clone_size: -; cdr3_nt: TGTGCCAGCAGCCATGGGACCATAAGGTTCCAGTACTTC; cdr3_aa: CASSHGTIRFQYF
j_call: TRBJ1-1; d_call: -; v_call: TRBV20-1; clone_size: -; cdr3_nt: TGCAGTCCAAAAAGGGGGGGTGAAGCTTTCTTT; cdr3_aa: CSPKRGGEAFF
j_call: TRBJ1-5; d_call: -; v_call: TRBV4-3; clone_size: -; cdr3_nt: TGCGCCAGCAGCCAAGGAGGGGGAACCAATCAGCCCCAGCATTTT; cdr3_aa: CASSQGGGTNQPQHF
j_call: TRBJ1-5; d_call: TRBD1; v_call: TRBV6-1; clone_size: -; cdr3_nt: TGTGCCAGCAGTGAAAGGGGACAGGGGTCCCCGTATAGCAATCAGCCCCAGCATTTT; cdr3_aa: CASSERGQGSPYSNQPQHF
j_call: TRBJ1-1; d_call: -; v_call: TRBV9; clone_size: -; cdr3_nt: TGTGCCAGCAGCGTAGGCGATAACACTGAAGCTTTCTTT; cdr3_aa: CASSVGDNTEAFF
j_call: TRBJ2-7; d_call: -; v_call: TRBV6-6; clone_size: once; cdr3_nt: -; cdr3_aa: CASSSSGQSYSYEQYF